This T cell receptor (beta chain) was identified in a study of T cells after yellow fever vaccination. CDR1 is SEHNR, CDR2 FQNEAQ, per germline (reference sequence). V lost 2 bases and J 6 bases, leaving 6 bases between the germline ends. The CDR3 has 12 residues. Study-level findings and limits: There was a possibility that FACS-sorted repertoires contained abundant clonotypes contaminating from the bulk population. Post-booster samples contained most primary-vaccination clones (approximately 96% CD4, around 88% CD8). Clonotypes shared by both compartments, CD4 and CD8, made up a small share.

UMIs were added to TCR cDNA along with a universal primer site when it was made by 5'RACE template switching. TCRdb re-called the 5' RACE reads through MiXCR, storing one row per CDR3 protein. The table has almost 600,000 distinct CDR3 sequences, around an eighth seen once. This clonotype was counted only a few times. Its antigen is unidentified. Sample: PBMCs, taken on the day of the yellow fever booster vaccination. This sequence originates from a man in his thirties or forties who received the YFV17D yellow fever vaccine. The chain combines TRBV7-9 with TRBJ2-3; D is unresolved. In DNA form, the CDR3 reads TGTGCCAGCAGCTTATGGAAGGATACGCAGTATTTT. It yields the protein CASSLWKDTQYF.